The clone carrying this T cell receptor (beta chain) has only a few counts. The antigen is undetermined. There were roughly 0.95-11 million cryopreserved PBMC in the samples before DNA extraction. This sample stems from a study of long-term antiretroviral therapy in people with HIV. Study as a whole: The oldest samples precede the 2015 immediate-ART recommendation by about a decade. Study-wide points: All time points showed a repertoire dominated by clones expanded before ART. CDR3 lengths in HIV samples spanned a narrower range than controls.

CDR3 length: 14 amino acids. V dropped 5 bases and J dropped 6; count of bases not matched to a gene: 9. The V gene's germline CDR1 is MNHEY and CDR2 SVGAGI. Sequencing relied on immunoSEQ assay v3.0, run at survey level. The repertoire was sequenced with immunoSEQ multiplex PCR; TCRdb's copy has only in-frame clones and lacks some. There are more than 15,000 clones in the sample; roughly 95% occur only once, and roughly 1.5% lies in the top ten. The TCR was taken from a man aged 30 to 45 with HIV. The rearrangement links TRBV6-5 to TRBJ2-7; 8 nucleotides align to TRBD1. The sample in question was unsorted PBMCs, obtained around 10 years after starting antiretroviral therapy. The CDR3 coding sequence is TGTGCCAGCAGTAACCGGGACAGGAACCTCGAGCAGTACTTC. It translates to CASSNRDRNLEQYF.